The entry below gives a single TCR beta chain sequence along with its context. This clonotype was recorded a few times. What this receptor recognizes is not known. The record has no base qualities; no much larger clone is one base away. The CDR3 goes from the cysteine to the phenylalanine over 15 residues. The only DNA kept is the CDR3, 45 bases in frame from the first base. CDR1 and CDR2 are read off the germline V gene as MNHEY and SVGAGI. The trim is 0 bases for V and 7 bases for J, with a gap of 13 bases between the germline ends. Set within a cohort of healthcare workers in London, UK, this nested case-control study involved weekly PCR testing of nasopharyngeal swabs along with blood sampling. Between 23 and 31 March 2020, the week of the UK lockdown, healthcare workers were enrolled and then followed up weekly for as long as 16 weeks. This sample is drawn from a study of early T cells in non-severe SARS-CoV-2 infection (dated by TCRdb to the early 2020s). For the wider study: Because TCR sequencing was done on bulk RNA from unsorted whole blood, the alpha and beta chains could not be paired.

Overall results and qualifications from the work: VDJdb matching was skewed toward anti-spike CD8 responses and likely underestimated virus-specific expansions by missing private and CD4 specificities.

Libraries were constructed by 5' RACE. The reads were generated on a NextSeq 500. To correct for sequencing error and PCR bias, the TCR library protocol tagged individual cDNA molecules with unique molecular identifiers. Both TCR alpha and beta chains were sequenced, and tight co-correlation was observed between alpha and beta sequence abundances in each sample. The published analysis was carried out like this. Decombinator V4 was used to annotate the V gene, J gene and CDR3 of the TCR sequences. Expanded TCRs were defined as changing significantly between any two time points under a Poisson model with p below 0.0001. TCR abundances were normalised to the total number of TCRs sequenced in each sample and reported as counts per million. MAIT TCRs were defined by TRAV1-2 paired with TRAJ12, TRAJ20 or TRAJ33, and iNKT TCRs by TRAV10 paired with TRAJ18. VDJdb, accessed 1 November 2021, was searched for CMV, EBV and SARS-CoV-2 annotated TCRs, excluding TCRs annotated for multiple antigens. TCRdb handled the public reads itself, with Q25 trimming in fastp and clone calling in MiXCR, and kept productive beta chains. Rows matching on CDR3 protein sequence are summarized as one entry with the most common DNA and genes. In this record, the V and J calls reflect TCRdb's handling and not the investigators' own analysis. The sample data list 79,000 or so distinct CDR3 sequences, and more than 10% of these were observed just once. Around 1.1% of the sample comes from the top ten.

The sequencing input was whole blood. The receptor was isolated from an adult who was a healthcare worker with PCR-confirmed SARS-CoV-2 infection or an uninfected control (not recorded which). In this chain, TRBV6-5 is recombined with TRBJ2-1; the D gene cannot be named for sure. CDR3 protein: CASSYSRLMGNEQFF. The DNA sequence follows: TGTGCCAGCAGTTACTCCCGACTCATGGGGAATGAGCAGTTCTTC.